What follows is one TCR beta chain and its context. The specificity of this receptor is unknown. One base away there is no much larger clone; base qualities are not given. The cohort was made up of 666 healthy bone marrow donors. At the time of sampling, every cohort member was nominally healthy, though immune exposures that went unrecorded were likely present. The donor tested CMV seronegative, placing the donor among the 350 to 400 seronegative members of the cohort. A peripheral blood sample was provided by each donor, and peripheral blood mononuclear cells were used for TCR beta sequencing. The Qiagen DNeasy Blood Extraction Kit was used to extract genomic DNA from the blood cell samples. The data originate from a study of cytomegalovirus exposure and HLA in healthy donors (dated by TCRdb to 2015 to 2018). With respect to the entire study: An earlier analysis of some 550 of the donors reported 276 Gb of sequence data and 120 million or so unique TCR beta sequences from about 180 million T cells. Approximately 300 gigabases of sequencing data and 70 million to 100 million unique TCR sequences made up an early release that covered under 750 HLA-typed donors. Of the 300 to 450 genotyped donors, approximately 83% fell in the genetic ancestry cluster associated with self-reported Caucasian donors. The study was designed to test whether signatures of past pathogen exposure could be identified by cataloging public T cell receptors. The study used immunosequencing to profile the T cell repertoires of 600 to 850 subjects and linked those repertoires to cytomegalovirus serostatus. Besides the first cohort of under 700 subjects, a separate validation cohort made up of over a hundred different subjects was used. To predict cytomegalovirus infection status, the study brought together high-throughput TCR immunosequencing, statistical association of individual TCRs with disease status, and machine learning. A later analysis re-examined previously published TCR beta repertoires from just over 650 donors and added high-resolution HLA genotyping to investigate patterns of TCR occurrence. Rather than drawing on any new phenotypic data, the later analysis identified candidate immune exposures from TCR beta sequences and the way those sequences occurred across donors. In an earlier analysis of 500 to 650 of the donors, high-throughput TCR beta sequencing was used to judge whether each TCR beta V gene segment behaved as functional or pseudogenic. Alongside the repertoire data, information on donor age, sex, ethnicity and CMV serostatus was compiled. Genome-wide SNP genotypes for about 55% of the 666 donors were used in a later genetic analysis, which treated that subset as a discovery cohort. All discovery cohort repertoires had been generated using a single sequencing platform. HLA typing covered class I and class II loci at four-digit resolution. The number of typed donors differed by locus: about 620-640 for A, B, C, DRB1 and DQB1; about 520 for DQA1; 600 to 610 for DPA1; and about 470 for DPB1. Because of strong linkage in the cohort, 4 to 6 DR-DQ haplotypes were treated as single units for association and clustering. Among about 370 genotyped donors of the cohort, an average of around 220,000 unique TCR beta nucleotide sequences was sequenced per donor, of which roughly 17% were non-productive. The investigation overall reported the following: In a later analysis, HLA-associated TCR beta chains were found to be more clonally expanded and to have lower generation probabilities than equally common non-associated chains. According to the authors, the approach could potentially be generalized to other disease states and immunological phenotypes. In the study, approximately 160 TCR beta chains were listed as associated with cytomegalovirus. An association between a missense DCLRE1C variant and V-gene and J-gene trimming of TCR beta chains was found in a later genetic analysis and replicated in an independent cohort. Most TCR sequences were seen in very few donors, while some public TCRs were found in many individuals. In a later analysis, most CMV-associated TCR beta chains were found to appear HLA-restricted, with HLA associations seemingly driven largely by CMV exposure. A group of highly shared sequence variants was considered likely to be a technical artifact of the sequencing pipeline. A later genetic analysis reported fewer N-insertions in productive TCRs among donors in an Asian-associated ancestry cluster than the roughly 700-donor mean. Three of the identified cytomegalovirus-associated TCR beta chains were confirmed in vitro to be specific for cytomegalovirus antigens. Cytomegalovirus status was reported to be diagnosed by the classifier with high specificity and sensitivity in both the original and validation cohorts. Correlated functional status among segregating V segments might be attributable to linkage disequilibrium, but an unknown experimental factor could not be ruled out. A further reported finding was that TCR beta sequences accurately predicted the HLA-A and HLA-B alleles for most subjects in the first cohort. Fewer than 20 rarely observed V segments, including chromosome 9 orphons, were excluded from the earlier analysis of several hundred of the donors because counts were too low. According to a later analysis, TCR association rates differed among HLA loci, with DRB1 alleles showing the most associated TCRs and HLA-C alleles showing the fewest. This cohort had only TCR beta chains sequenced, and the lack of alpha or paired-chain data limited which features could be detected. Some IMGT-functional V segments, including TRBV6-2 and TRBV6-3, could not be told apart with the 87-base-pair reads, so those segments were excluded. Immune exposure information for the cohort was limited to CMV serostatus. Sequencing depth was assumed to be roughly uniform across donors in the presence/absence analyses, though that assumption may not hold. Broadly in line with IMGT annotations, most TCR beta V segments showed up in productive rearrangements about 87% or about 30% of the time in an earlier analysis of around 600 of the donors. According to a later analysis, parvovirus B19, influenza, CMV and Epstein-Barr virus appeared linked to several top co-occurrence clusters. At a false discovery rate of 0.05, a later analysis linked 16,951 TCR beta sequences to specific HLA alleles. Assigning TCR associations to individual alleles was difficult when HLA alleles, especially DR and DQ, strongly co-occurred. HLA typing was unavailable for some donors at each locus, so association tests used only the typed subset.

The library was prepared using the immunoSEQ multiplex PCR assay. For the multiplex PCR, a mixture combining 60 forward primers for TCR Vbeta segments and 13 reverse primers for TCR Jbeta segments was used. The CDR3 region of rearranged TCR beta genes was amplified from genomic DNA with a multiplex PCR assay. On the Illumina HiSeq System, the amplified TCR beta libraries were sequenced as 87-base-pair reads. Concerning the study's data processing: A later analysis tallied roughly 78 million unique TCR beta chains across the 610 or so repertoires, and approximately 9.9 million of those chains were shared by two or more donors. A nearest-neighbor algorithm error-corrected the raw reads and collapsed the reads into unique sequences, merging closely related sequences to remove PCR and sequencing errors. CDR3 sequences were aligned to IMGT reference sequences to assign V, D and J gene segments. For a sequence to be retained, at least a six-nucleotide match to both a V gene segment and a J gene segment was required. A rearrangement was called productive if the CDR3 had no stop codons and remained in frame with V and J, and every other rearrangement was called non-productive. CDR3 was defined by IMGT convention, running from the second conserved V-encoded cysteine to the conserved J-encoded phenylalanine. Sequences without an unambiguous match to a single V gene segment were excluded from the earlier analysis of a few hundred of the donors. In an earlier analysis of several hundred of the donors, V segments were called functional above 56.7% productive rearrangements and were called segregating when the between-donor standard deviation exceeded 5%. To diagnose cytomegalovirus status from the catalog of TCR beta chain sequences, a statistical classification framework was built. A later analysis assigned V and J genes by comparing TCR nucleotide sequences with IMGT/GENE-DB human TR gene sequences. The TCRdist pipeline was used in a later analysis to assign CDR3 sequences and most-parsimonious VDJ recombination scenarios. In a later analysis, every TCR beta chain was defined by the combination of its CDR3 amino acid sequence and its V-gene family, and reads without a unique V-gene family were dropped. In a later analysis, 550 to 650 highly shared, low-generation-probability nucleotide sequences were removed to address suspected cross-contamination and a sequencing artifact. In a later analysis, a clonal expansion index was calculated for each public chain from normalized within-repertoire ranks of inferred template counts. In a later analysis, generation probabilities were computed using a VDJ recombination model fitted to out-of-frame rearrangements, and the results were checked against IGoR. A later analysis scored TCR-TCR, TCR-HLA and TCR-CMV co-occurrence with hypergeometric tests, applying a repertoire-size bias correction to TCR pairs. To estimate false discovery rates, a later analysis permuted the HLA or CMV assignments 20 times. In a later analysis, co-occurring TCRs were grouped using DBSCAN, and TCRdist sequence similarity was added for clustering within HLA-allele-positive subsets. Co-occurrence clustering excluded repertoires with fewer than 30,000 or more than 120,000 public chains, plus five with anomalous nucleotide sharing. The clones in this table, taken by TCRdb from immuneACCESS, are in-frame only. Not every clone is retained; where verified, under half of the shortfall comes from an unresolved V gene, and the cause of the rest is unknown. The V and J calls and clone size were taken over from that table, and D and trimming were inferred from the DNA. In this sample the table shows under 200,000 clones, 86% of which occur a single time. The ten top clones hold roughly 0.34% of the sample.

Taken from the germline V gene (reference sequence), the CDR1 and CDR2 loops are SEHNR and FQNEAQ. The CDR3 numbers 13 residues from cysteine through phenylalanine. Solely the CDR3 DNA is kept, with 39 bases framed from the first base. At the junction V is shortened by 2 bases and J by 10 bases, with 14 bases in between. The TCR was taken from a woman aged 25-40 years in good health and CMV-seronegative. Sample: PBMCs. The V and J segments used are TRBV7-9 and TRBJ1-2, with the D gene not confidently named. The nucleotides read TGTGCCAGCAGCTTAAGTACGGGTAACTCCTACACCTTC. This yields the protein CASSLSTGNSYTF.